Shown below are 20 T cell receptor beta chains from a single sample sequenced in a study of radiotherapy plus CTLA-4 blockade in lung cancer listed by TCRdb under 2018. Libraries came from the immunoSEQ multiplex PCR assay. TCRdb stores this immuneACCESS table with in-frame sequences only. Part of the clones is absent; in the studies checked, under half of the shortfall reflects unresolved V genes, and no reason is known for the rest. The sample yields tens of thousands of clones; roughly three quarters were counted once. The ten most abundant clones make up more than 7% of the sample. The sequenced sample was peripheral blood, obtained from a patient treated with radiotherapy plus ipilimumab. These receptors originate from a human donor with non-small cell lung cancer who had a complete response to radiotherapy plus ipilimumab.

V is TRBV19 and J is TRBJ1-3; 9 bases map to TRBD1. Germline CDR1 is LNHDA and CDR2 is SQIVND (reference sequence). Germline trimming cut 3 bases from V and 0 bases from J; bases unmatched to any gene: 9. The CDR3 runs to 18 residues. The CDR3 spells CASSILIPGQGSGNTIYF. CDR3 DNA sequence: TGTGCCAGTAGTATTCTAATACCGGGACAGGGCTCTGGAAACACCATATATTTT. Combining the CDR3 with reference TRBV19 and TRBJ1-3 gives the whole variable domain DGGITQSPKYLFRKEGQNVTLSCEQNLNHDAMYWYRQDPGQGLRLIYYSQIVNDFQKGDIAEGYSVSREKKESFPLTVTSAQKNPTAFYLCASSILIPGQGSGNTIYFGEGSWLTVV.

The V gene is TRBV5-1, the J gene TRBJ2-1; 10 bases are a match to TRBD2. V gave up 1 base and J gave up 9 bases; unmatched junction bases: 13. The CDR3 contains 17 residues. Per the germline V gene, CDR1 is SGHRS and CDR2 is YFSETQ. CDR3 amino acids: CASSLTSGRASFSEQFF. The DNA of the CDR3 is TGCGCCAGCAGCTTGACGAGCGGGAGGGCCTCTTTCAGTGAGCAGTTCTTC.

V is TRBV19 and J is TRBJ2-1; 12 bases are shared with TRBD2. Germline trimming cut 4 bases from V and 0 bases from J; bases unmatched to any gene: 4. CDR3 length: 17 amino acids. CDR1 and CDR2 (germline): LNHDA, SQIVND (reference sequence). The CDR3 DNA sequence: TGTGCCAGTAGTACCCTAGCGGGAGGGCCCTCCTACAATGAGCAGTTCTTC. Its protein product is CASSTLAGGPSYNEQFF.

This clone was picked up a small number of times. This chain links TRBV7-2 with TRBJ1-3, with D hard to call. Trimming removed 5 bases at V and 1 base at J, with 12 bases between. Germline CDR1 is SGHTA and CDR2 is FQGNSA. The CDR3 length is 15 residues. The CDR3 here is CASSPGLSSGNTIYF. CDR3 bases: TGTGCCAGCAGCCCGGGCCTCTCATCTGGAAACACCATATATTTT.

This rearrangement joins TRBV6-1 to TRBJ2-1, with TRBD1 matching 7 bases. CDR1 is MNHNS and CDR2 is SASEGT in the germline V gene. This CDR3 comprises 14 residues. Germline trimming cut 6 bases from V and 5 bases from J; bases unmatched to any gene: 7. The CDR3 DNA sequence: TGTGCCAGCAGAAGTGGGACAGTGCACAATGAGCAGTTCTTC. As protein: CASRSGTVHNEQFF.

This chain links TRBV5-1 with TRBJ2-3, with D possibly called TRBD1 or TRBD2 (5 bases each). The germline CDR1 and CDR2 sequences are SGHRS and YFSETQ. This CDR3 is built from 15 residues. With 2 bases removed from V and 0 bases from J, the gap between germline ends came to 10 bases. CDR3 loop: CASSFGAGSTDTQYF. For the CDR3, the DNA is TGCGCCAGCAGCTTCGGGGCGGGTAGCACAGATACGCAGTATTTT.

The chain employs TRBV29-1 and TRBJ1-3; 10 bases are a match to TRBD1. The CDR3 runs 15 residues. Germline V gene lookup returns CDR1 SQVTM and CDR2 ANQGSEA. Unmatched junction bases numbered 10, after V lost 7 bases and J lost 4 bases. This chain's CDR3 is CSAWDRGLKGNTIYF. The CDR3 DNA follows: TGCAGCGCCTGGGACAGGGGTCTGAAGGGAAACACCATATATTTT.

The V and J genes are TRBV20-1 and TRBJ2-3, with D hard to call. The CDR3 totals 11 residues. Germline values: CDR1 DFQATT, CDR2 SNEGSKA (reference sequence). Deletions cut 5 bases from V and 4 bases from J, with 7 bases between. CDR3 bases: TGCAGTGCTTTCCTCTCAGATACGCAGTATTTT. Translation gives CSAFLSDTQYF.

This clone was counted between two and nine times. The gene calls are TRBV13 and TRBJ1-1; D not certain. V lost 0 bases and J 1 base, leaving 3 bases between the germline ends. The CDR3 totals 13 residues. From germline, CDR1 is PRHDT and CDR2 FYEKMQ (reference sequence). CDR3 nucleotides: TGTGCCAGCAGCTTAGGGTCGAACACTGAAGCTTTCTTT. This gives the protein CASSLGSNTEAFF.

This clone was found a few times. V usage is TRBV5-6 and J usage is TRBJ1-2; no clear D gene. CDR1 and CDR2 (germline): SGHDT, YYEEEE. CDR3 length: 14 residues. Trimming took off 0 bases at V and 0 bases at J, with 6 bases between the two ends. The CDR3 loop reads CASSLVVANYGYTF. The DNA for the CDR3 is TGTGCCAGCAGCTTGGTAGTAGCTAACTATGGCTACACCTTC.

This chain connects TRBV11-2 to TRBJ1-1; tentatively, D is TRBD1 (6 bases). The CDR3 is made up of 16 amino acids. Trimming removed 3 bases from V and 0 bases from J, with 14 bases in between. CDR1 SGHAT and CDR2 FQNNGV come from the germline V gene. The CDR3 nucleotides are TGTGCCAGCAGCTTTGGACAGTCCGTCATGAACACTGAAGCTTTCTTT. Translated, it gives CASSFGQSVMNTEAFF.

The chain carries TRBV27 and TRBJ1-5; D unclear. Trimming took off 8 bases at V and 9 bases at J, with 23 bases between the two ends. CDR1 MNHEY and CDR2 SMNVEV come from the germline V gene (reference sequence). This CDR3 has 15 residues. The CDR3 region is CASGTDGNRARPQHF. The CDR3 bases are TGTGCCAGCGGCACAGACGGGAATCGCGCGCGGCCCCAGCATTTT.

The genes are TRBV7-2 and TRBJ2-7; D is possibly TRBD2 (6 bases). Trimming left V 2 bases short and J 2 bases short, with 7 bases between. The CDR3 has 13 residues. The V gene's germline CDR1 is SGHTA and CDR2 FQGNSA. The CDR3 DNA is TGTGCCAGCAGCTTATCGGGGGCCTACGAGCAGTACGTC. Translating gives CASSLSGAYEQYV.

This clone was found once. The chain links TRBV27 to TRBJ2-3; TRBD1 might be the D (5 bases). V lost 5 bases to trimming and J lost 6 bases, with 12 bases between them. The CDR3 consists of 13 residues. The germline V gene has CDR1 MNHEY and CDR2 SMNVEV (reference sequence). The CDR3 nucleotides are TGTGCCAGCAGTCCACAGGTGTCCGATACGCAGTATTTT. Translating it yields CASSPQVSDTQYF.

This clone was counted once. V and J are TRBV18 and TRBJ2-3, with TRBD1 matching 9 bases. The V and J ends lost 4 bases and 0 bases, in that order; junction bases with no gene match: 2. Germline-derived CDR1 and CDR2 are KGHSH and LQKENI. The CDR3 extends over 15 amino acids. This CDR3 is CASSLGTGSTDTQYF. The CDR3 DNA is TGTGCCAGCTCACTGGGGACAGGGAGCACAGATACGCAGTATTTT. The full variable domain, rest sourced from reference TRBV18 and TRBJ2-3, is NAGVMQNPRHLVRRRGQEARLRCSPMKGHSHVYWYRQLPEEGLKFMVYLQKENIIDESGMPKERFSAEFPKEGPSILRIQQVVRGDSAAYFCASSLGTGSTDTQYFGPGTRLTVL.

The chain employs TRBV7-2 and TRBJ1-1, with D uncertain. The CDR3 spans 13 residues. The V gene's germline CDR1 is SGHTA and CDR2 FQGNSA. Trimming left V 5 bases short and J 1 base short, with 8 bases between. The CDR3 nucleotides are TGTGCCAGCAGCGACCAACCGAACACTGAAGCTTTCTTT. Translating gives CASSDQPNTEAFF. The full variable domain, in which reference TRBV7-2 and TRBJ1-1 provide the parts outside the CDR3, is GAGVSQSPSNKVTEKGKDVELRCDPISGHTALYWYRQSLGQGLEFLIYFQGNSAPDKSGLPSDRFSAERTGGSVSTLTIQRTQQEDSAVYLCASSDQPNTEAFFGQGTRLTVV.

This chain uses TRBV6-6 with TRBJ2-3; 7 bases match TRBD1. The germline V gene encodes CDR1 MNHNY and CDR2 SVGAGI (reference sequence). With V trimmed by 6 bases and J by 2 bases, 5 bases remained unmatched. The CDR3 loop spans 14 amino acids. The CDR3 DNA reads TGTGCCAGCAGCCTCGGGACAGCCACAGATACGCAGTATTTT. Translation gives CASSLGTATDTQYF.

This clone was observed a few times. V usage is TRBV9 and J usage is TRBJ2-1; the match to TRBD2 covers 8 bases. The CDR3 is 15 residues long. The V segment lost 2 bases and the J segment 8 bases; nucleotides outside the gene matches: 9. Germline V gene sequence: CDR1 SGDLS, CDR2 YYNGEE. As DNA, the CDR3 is TGTGCCAGCAGCGTGGCGGGAGGCCCGGGAGATGAGCAGTTCTTC. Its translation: CASSVAGGPGDEQFF. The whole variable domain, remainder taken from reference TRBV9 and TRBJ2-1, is DSGVTQTPKHLITATGQRVTLRCSPRSGDLSVYWYQQSLDQGLQFLIQYYNGEERAKGNILERFSAQQFPDLHSELNLSSLELGDSALYFCASSVAGGPGDEQFFGPGTRLTVL.

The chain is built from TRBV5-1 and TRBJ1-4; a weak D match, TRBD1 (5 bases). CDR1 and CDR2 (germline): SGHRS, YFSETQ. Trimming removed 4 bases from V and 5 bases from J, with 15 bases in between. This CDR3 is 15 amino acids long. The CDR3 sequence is CASSPGGTENEKLFF. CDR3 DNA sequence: TGCGCCAGCAGCCCCGGAGGGACGGAGAATGAAAAACTGTTTTTT. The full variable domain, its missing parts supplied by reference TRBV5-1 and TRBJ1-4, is KAGVTQTPRYLIKTRGQQVTLSCSPISGHRSVSWYQQTPGQGLQFLFEYFSETQRNKGNFPGRFSGRQFSNSRSEMNVSTLELGDSALYLCASSPGGTENEKLFFGSGTQLSVL.

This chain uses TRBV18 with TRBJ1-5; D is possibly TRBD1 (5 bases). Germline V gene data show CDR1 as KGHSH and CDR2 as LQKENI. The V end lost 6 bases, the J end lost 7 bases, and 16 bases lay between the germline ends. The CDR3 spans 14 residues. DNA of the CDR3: TGTGCCAGCTCGTCGGGGGGTTGGGGACAGCCCCAGCATTTT. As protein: CASSSGGWGQPQHF. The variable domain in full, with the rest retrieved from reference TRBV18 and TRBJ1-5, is NAGVMQNPRHLVRRRGQEARLRCSPMKGHSHVYWYRQLPEEGLKFMVYLQKENIIDESGMPKERFSAEFPKEGPSILRIQQVVRGDSAAYFCASSSGGWGQPQHFGDGTRLSIL.